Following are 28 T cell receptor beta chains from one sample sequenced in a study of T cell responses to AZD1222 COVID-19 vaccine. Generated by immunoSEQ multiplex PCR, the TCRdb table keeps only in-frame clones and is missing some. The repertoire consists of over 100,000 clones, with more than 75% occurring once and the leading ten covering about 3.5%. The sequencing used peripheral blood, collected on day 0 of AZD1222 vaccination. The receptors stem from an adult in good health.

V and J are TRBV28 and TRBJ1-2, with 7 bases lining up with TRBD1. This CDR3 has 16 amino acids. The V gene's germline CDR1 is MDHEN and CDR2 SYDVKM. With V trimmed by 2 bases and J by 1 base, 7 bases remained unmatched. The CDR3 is CASSLADRAVNYGYTF. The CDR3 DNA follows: TGTGCCAGCAGTTTAGCTGACAGGGCTGTTAACTATGGCTACACCTTC.

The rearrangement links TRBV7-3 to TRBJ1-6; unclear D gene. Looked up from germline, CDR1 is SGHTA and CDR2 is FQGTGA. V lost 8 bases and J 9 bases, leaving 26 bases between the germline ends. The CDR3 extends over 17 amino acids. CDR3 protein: CASPKSGLISGGSPLHF. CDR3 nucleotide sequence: TGTGCCAGCCCGAAATCCGGACTGATCTCAGGAGGTTCACCCCTCCACTTT.

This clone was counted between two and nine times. CDR3 nucleotide sequence: TGTGCCAGCAGCCAGGGACAGGGGATATCTGAAGCTTTCTTT. As protein: CASSQGQGISEAFF. The chain recombines TRBV7-3 with TRBJ1-1; TRBD1 matches 10 bases. In germline, CDR1 is SGHTA, CDR2 FQGTGA. The trim removed 5 bases at V and 6 bases at J, leaving 6 bases unmatched. The CDR3 is 14 residues long. Based on the CDR3 plus reference TRBV7-3 and TRBJ1-1, the full variable domain is GAGVSQTPSNKVTEKGKYVELRCDPISGHTALYWYRQSLGQGPEFLIYFQGTGAADDSGLPNDRFFAVRPEGSVSTLKIQRTERGDSAVYLCASSQGQGISEAFFGQGTRLTVV.

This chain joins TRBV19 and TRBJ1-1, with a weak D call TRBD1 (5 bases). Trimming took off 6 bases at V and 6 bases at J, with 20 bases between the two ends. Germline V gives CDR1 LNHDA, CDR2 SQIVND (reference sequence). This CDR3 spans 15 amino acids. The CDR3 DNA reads TGTGCCAGTAGGACTGGGGGATTGGGGCTCGCTGAAGCTTTCTTT. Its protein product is CASRTGGLGLAEAFF.

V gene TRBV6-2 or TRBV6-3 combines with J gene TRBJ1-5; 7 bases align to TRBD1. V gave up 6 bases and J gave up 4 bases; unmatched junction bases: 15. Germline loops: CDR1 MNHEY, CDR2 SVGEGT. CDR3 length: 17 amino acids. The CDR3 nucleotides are TGTGCCAGCAGCATACCGACCTGGGACAGTGGGAATCAGCCCCAGCATTTT. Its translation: CASSIPTWDSGNQPQHF.

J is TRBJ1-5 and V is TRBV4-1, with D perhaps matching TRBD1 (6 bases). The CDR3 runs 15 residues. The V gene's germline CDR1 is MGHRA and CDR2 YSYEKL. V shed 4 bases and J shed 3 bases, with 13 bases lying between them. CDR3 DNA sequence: TGCGCCAGCAGCCGGGGGGACATTAACAATCAGCCCCAGCATTTT. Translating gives CASSRGDINNQPQHF.

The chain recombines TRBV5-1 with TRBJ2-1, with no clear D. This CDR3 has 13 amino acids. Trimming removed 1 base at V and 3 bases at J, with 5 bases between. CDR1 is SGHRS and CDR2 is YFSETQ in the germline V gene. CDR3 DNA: TGCGCCAGCAGCTTGTCCCTCTACAATGAGCAGTTCTTC. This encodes CASSLSLYNEQFF.

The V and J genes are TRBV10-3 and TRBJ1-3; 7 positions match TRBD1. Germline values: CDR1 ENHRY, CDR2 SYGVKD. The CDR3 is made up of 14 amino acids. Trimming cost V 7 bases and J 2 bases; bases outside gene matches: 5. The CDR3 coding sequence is TGTGCCATCACTGGGACAGTACCTGGAAACACCATATATTTT. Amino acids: CAITGTVPGNTIYF.

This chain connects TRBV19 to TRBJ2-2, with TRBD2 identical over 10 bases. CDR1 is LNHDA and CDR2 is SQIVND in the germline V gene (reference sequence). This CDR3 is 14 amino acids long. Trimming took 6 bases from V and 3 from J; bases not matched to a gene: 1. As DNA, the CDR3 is TGTGCCAGTAGAGGGACTAGCGACACCGGGGAGCTGTTTTTT. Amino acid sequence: CASRGTSDTGELFF.

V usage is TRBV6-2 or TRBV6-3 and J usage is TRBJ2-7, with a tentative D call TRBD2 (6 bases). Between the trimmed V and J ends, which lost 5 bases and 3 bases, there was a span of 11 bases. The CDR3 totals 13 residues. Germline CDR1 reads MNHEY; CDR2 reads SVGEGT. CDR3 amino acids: CASSRDSGYEQYF. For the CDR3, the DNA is TGTGCCAGCAGTAGGGACTCCGGCTACGAGCAGTACTTC.

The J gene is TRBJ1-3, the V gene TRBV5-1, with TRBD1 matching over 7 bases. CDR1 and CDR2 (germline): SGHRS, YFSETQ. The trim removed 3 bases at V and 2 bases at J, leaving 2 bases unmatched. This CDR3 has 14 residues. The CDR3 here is CASSWGTAGNTIYF. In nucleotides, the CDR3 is TGCGCCAGCAGCTGGGGGACAGCTGGAAACACCATATATTTT. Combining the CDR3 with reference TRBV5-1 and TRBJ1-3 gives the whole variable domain KAGVTQTPRYLIKTRGQQVTLSCSPISGHRSVSWYQQTPGQGLQFLFEYFSETQRNKGNFPGRFSGRQFSNSRSEMNVSTLELGDSALYLCASSWGTAGNTIYFGEGSWLTVV.

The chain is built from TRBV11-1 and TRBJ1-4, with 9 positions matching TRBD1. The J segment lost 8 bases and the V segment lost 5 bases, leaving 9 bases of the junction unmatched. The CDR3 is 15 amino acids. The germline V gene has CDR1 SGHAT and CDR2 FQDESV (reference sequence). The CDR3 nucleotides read TGTGCCAGCAGCCAATACAGGGGGCGAGGAGAAAAACTGTTTTTT. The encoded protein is CASSQYRGRGEKLFF.

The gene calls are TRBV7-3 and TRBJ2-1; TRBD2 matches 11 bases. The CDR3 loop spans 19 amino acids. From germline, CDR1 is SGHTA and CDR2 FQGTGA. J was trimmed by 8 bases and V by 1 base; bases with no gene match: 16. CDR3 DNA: TGTGCCAGCAGCTTAAGACCCCTTATAGCGGGGGGGCAGTTTTATGAGCAGTTCTTC. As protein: CASSLRPLIAGGQFYEQFF. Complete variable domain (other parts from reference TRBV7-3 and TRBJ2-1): GAGVSQTPSNKVTEKGKYVELRCDPISGHTALYWYRQSLGQGPEFLIYFQGTGAADDSGLPNDRFFAVRPEGSVSTLKIQRTERGDSAVYLCASSLRPLIAGGQFYEQFFGPGTRLTVL.

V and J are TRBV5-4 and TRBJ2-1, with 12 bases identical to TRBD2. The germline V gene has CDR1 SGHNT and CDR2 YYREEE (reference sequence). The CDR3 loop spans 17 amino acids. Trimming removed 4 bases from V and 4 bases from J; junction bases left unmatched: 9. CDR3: CASSRQLAGGGYNEQFF. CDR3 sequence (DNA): TGTGCCAGCAGCCGCCAACTAGCGGGGGGTGGGTACAATGAGCAGTTCTTC.

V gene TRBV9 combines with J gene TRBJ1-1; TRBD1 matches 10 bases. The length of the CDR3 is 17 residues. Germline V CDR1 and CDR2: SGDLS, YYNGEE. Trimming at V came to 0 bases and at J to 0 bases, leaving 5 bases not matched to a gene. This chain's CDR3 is CASSVGTGGILNTEAFF. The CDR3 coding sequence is TGTGCCAGCAGCGTAGGGACAGGGGGAATTTTGAACACTGAAGCTTTCTTT.

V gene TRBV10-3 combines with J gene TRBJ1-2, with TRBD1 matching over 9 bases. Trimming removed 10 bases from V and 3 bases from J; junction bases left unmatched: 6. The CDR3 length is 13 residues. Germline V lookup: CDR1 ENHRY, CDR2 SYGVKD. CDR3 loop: CATAGDRDYGYTF. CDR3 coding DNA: TGTGCCACCGCCGGGGACAGGGACTATGGCTACACCTTC.

The CDR3 nucleotides read TGTGCCAGCTCACCACCGGCGGGGGTCCGCACAGATACGCAGTATTTT. Protein: CASSPPAGVRTDTQYF. The chain joins TRBV18 to TRBJ2-3, with 7 bases identical to TRBD2. J was trimmed by 1 base and V by 0 bases; bases with no gene match: 4. In germline, CDR1 is KGHSH, CDR2 LQKENI. The CDR3 covers 16 residues.

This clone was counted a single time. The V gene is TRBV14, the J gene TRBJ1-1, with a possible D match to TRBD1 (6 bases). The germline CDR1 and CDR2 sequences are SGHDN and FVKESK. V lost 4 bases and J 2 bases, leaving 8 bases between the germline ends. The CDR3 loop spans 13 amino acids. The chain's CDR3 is CASSLGHNTEAFF. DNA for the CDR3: TGTGCCAGCAGCCTGGGACATAACACTGAAGCTTTCTTT.

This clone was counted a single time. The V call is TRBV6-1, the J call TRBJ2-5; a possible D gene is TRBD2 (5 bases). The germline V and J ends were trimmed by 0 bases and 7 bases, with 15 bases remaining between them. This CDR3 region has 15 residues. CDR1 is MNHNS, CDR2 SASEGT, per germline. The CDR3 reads CASSEAWAAGGTQYF. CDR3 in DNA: TGTGCCAGCAGTGAAGCGTGGGCAGCTGGAGGGACCCAGTACTTC.

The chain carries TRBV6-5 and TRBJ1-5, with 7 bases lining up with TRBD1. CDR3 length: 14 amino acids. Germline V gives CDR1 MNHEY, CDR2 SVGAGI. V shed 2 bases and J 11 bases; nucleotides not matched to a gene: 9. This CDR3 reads CASSYDRARGAQHF. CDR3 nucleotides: TGTGCCAGCAGTTACGACAGGGCCCGGGGGGCCCAGCATTTT.

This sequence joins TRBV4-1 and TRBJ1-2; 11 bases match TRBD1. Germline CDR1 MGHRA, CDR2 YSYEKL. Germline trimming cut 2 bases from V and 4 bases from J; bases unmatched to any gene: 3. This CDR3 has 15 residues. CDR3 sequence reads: CASSQSGQGAYGYTF. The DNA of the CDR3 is TGCGCCAGCAGCCAAAGTGGACAGGGGGCCTATGGCTACACCTTC.

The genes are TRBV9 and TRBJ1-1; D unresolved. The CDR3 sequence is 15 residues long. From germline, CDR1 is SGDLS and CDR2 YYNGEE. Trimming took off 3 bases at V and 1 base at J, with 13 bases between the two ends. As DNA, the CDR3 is TGTGCCAGCAGCGGTCTCTTTACCGAGAACACTGAAGCTTTCTTT. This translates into CASSGLFTENTEAFF. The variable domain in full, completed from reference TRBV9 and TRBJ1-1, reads DSGVTQTPKHLITATGQRVTLRCSPRSGDLSVYWYQQSLDQGLQFLIQYYNGEERAKGNILERFSAQQFPDLHSELNLSSLELGDSALYFCASSGLFTENTEAFFGQGTRLTVV.

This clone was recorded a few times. As DNA, the CDR3 is TGTGCCAGCAGTTTCTCACGGGATCCCGCTAACTATGGCTACACCTTC. Translated: CASSFSRDPANYGYTF. This chain connects TRBV6-5 to TRBJ1-2; D uncertain. This CDR3 region has 16 residues. Trimming cost V 4 bases and J 0 bases, with 15 bases left between them. The germline V gene encodes CDR1 MNHEY and CDR2 SVGAGI.

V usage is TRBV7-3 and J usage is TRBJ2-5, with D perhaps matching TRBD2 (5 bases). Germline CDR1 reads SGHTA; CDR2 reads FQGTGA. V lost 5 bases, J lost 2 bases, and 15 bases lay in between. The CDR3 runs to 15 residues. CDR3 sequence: CASSTIASGQETQYF. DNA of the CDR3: TGTGCCAGCAGCACCATAGCGTCCGGTCAAGAGACCCAGTACTTC.

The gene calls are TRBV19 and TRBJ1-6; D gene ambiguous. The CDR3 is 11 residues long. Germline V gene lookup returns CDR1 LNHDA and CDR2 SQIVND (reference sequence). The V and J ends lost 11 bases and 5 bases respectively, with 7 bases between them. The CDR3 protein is CACGNNSPLHF. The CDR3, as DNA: TGTGCCTGCGGAAATAATTCACCCCTCCACTTT.

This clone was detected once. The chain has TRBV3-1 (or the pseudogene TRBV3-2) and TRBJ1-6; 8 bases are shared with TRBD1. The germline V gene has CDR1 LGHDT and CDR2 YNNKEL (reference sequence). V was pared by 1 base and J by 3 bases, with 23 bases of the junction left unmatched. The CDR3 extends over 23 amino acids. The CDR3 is CASSQGGTGLLCGARYYNSPLHF. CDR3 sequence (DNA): TGTGCCAGCAGCCAAGGTGGGACAGGCTTACTGTGCGGGGCCCGTTACTATAATTCACCCCTCCACTTT.

As DNA, the CDR3 is TGTGCCAGCAGTCGGACGTCCCAAGAGACCCAGTACTTC. This gives the protein CASSRTSQETQYF. The chain is built from TRBV3-1 (or the pseudogene TRBV3-2) and TRBJ2-5; no clear D. This CDR3 contains 13 residues. Per the germline V gene, CDR1 is LGHDT and CDR2 is YNNKEL (reference sequence). Trimming took 6 bases from V and 1 from J, leaving 9 bases between them.

The CDR3: CASRRGLAGREQYF. CDR3 nucleotide sequence: TGTGCCAGCAGGCGGGGACTAGCGGGTCGGGAGCAGTACTTC. The chain is built from TRBV27 and TRBJ2-7; TRBD2 aligns across 12 bases. There are 14 residues in the CDR3. Germline loops: CDR1 MNHEY, CDR2 SMNVEV (reference sequence). Trimming cost V 6 bases and J 7 bases; bases outside gene matches: 7.